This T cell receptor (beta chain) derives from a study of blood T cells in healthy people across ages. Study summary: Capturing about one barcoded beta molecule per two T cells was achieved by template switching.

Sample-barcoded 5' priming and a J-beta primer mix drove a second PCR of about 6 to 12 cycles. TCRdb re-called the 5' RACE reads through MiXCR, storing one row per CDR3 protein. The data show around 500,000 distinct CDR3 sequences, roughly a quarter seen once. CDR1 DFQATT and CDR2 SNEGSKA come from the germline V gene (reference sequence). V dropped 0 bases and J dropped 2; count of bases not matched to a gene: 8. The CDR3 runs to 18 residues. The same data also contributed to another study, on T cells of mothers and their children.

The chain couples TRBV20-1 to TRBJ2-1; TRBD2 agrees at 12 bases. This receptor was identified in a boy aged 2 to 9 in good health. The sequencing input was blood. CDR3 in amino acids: CSARDWLAGGPPYNEQFF. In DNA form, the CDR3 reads TGCAGTGCTAGAGATTGGCTAGCGGGAGGGCCTCCCTACAATGAGCAGTTCTTC.